A single sample gave rise to the 13 T cell receptor beta chains below, sequenced in a study of response to subunit inactivated influenza vaccine. TCRdb independently ran MiXCR on the RT-PCR reads; one entry per CDR3 protein. The repertoire consists of 650,000 to 800,000 distinct CDR3 sequences, with more than 11% occurring once and the leading ten covering 5.5% to 8%. The starting material was PBMCs from blood, obtained 14 days before vaccination. These receptors came from a man in his fifties who received an inactivated influenza vaccine.

This clonotype was counted many times. The CDR3 nucleotides are TGTGCCAGCAGTTTACTAGCAGGGATAAACACTGAAGCTTTCTTT. This codes for CASSLLAGINTEAFF. This sequence joins TRBV27 and TRBJ1-1, with D possibly being TRBD1 (5 bases). The V and J ends lost 2 bases and 2 bases respectively, with 12 bases between them. Germline V lookup: CDR1 MNHEY, CDR2 SMNVEV (reference sequence). CDR3 size: 15 residues.

The chain carries TRBV5-4 and TRBJ2-1; 16 bases align to TRBD2. V lost 7 bases and J lost 4; bases outside the gene matches: 8. Looked up from germline, CDR1 is SGHNT and CDR2 is YYREEE (reference sequence). The CDR3 extends over 17 amino acids. The CDR3 region has the DNA TGTGCCAGCTGGAAACCGGGACTAGCGGGGGGGTACAATGAGCAGTTCTTC. Amino acid sequence: CASWKPGLAGGYNEQFF.

The CDR3 is CASSLGLARNEQFF. Written as DNA, the CDR3 is TGTGCCAGCAGCTTGGGCCTAGCGAGGAATGAGCAGTTCTTC. This chain uses TRBV5-6 with TRBJ2-1, with D possibly matching TRBD2 (6 bases). From germline, CDR1 is SGHDT and CDR2 YYEEEE. Trimming stripped 0 bases from V and 7 bases from J, with 11 bases between. The CDR3 has 14 residues.

This clonotype was counted ten times or more. J is TRBJ2-7 and V is TRBV29-1; 12 bases map to TRBD2. V shed 6 bases, J shed 3 bases, and the junction held 0 bases outside the gene matches. CDR1 is SQVTM, CDR2 ANQGSEA, per germline. The CDR3 contains 12 residues. CDR3 sequence (DNA): TGCAGCGTGACTAGCGGGAGCTACGAGCAGTACTTC. Protein: CSVTSGSYEQYF.

Ten or more counts support this clonotype. The J gene is TRBJ2-1, the V gene TRBV4-3, with TRBD2 identical over 8 bases. This CDR3 is 18 amino acids long. Germline trimming cut 0 bases from V and 4 bases from J; bases unmatched to any gene: 11. Germline-derived CDR1 and CDR2 are LGHNA and YSLEER. The CDR3 region is CASSQEYGGGIFYNEQFF. In nucleotides, the CDR3 is TGCGCCAGCAGCCAAGAATATGGCGGGGGGATATTTTACAATGAGCAGTTCTTC.

This clonotype has more than one count but fewer than ten. This chain connects TRBV28 to TRBJ1-1; D is unresolved. The CDR3 totals 14 residues. Deletions cut 6 bases from V and 0 bases from J, with 11 bases between. Germline assignment: CDR1 MDHEN and CDR2 SYDVKM. The chain's CDR3 is CASRLPRLNTEAFF. CDR3 DNA sequence: TGTGCCAGCAGGCTCCCAAGGTTGAACACTGAAGCTTTCTTT.

This clonotype was picked up a small number of times. V gene TRBV9 combines with J gene TRBJ2-1; D is ambiguous. Germline assignment: CDR1 SGDLS and CDR2 YYNGEE. Trimming left V 0 bases short and J 1 base short, with 8 bases between. The CDR3 contains 15 residues. The CDR3 region has the DNA TGTGCCAGCAGCGTAGGGTTGGTATCCTACAATGAGCAGTTCTTC. As protein: CASSVGLVSYNEQFF.

Remarks on this clonotype: The CDR3 does not close with the conserved phenylalanine or tryptophan, likely indicating a read error. The chain uses TRBV12-3 or TRBV12-4 and TRBJ2-3; TRBD2 agrees at 12 bases. Trimming took 8 bases from V and 8 from J; bases not matched to a gene: 8. This CDR3 spans 14 amino acids. The CDR3 region has the DNA TGTGCCAGCGGTCCTAGCGGGGGGGCACCTACGCAGTATCTT. Translating it yields CASGPSGGAPTQYL.

The CDR3 DNA sequence: TGCAGCGTTGACGTGCTGAACATTCAGTACTTC. It specifies CSVDVLNIQYF. V gene TRBV29-1 combines with J gene TRBJ2-4; D remains unclear. The CDR3 loop spans 11 amino acids. The ends were cut back, 3 bases at V and 7 bases at J, with 7 bases in the middle. Looked up from germline, CDR1 is SQVTM and CDR2 is ANQGSEA.

This clonotype was seen repeatedly, ten times or more. The chain couples TRBV7-8 to TRBJ2-1, with 14 bases that match TRBD2. This CDR3 comprises 16 residues. The germline V gene encodes CDR1 SGHVS and CDR2 FQNEAQ. V shed 3 bases, J shed 7 bases, and the junction held 5 bases outside the gene matches. CDR3: CASSLGLAGVGNEQFF. The CDR3, as DNA: TGTGCCAGCAGCTTGGGACTAGCGGGAGTGGGTAATGAGCAGTTCTTC.

This clonotype came up a few times. The genes are TRBV29-1 and TRBJ2-2; D perhaps matches TRBD1 (7 bases). The length of the CDR3 is 17 residues. The germline gives CDR1 SQVTM, CDR2 ANQGSEA. The V and J ends lost 1 base and 3 bases respectively, with 18 bases between them. Here the CDR3 DNA reads TGCAGCGTTGAAGGCGTCGGAGGGGGCATCGACACCGGGGAGCTGTTTTTT. Encoded protein: CSVEGVGGGIDTGELFF.

This clonotype was seen more than once but under ten times. The V and J genes are TRBV5-5 and TRBJ2-1; D tentatively reads TRBD1 or TRBD2 (5 bases each). The V end was cut by 0 bases, the J end by 5 bases, with 12 bases between. Germline CDR1 is SGHKS and CDR2 is YYEKEE (reference sequence). The CDR3 sequence is 15 residues long. This CDR3 reads CASSLEGTNHNEQFF. CDR3 coding DNA: TGTGCCAGCAGCTTGGAAGGGACGAACCACAATGAGCAGTTCTTC.

The chain links TRBV10-3 to TRBJ2-7; 11 bases line up with TRBD2. The CDR3 is 20 amino acids. J gave up 4 bases and V 0 bases, and 17 bases lay outside the gene matches. Germline CDR1 ENHRY, CDR2 SYGVKD. The chain's CDR3 is CAISESMGGLAGGRRYEQYF. CDR3 DNA sequence: TGTGCCATCAGTGAGTCGATGGGCGGGCTAGCGGGAGGTCGGCGGTACGAGCAGTACTTC.